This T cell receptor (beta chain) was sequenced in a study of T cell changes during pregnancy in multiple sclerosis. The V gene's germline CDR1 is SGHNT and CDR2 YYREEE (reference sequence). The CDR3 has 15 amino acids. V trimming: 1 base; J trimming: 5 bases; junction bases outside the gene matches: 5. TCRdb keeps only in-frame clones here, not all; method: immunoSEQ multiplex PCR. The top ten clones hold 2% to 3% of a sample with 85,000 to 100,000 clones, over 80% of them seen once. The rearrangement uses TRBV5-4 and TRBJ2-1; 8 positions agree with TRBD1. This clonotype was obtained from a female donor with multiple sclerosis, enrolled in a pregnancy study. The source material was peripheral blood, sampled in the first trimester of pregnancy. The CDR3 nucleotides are TGTGCCAGCAGCTTGAGGCAGGGGGCTAACAATGAGCAGTTCTTC. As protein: CASSLRQGANNEQFF.